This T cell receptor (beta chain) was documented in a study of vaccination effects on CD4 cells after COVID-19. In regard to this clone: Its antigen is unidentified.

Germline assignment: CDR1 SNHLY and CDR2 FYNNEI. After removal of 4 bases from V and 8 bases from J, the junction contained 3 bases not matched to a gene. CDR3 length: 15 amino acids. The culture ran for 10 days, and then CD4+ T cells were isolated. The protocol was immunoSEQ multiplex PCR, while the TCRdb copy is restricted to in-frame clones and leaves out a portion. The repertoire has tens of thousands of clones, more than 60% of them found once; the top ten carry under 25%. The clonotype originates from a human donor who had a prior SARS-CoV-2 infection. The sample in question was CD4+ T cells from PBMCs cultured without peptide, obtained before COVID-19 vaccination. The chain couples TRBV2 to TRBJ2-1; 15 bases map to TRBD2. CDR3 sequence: CASSGGLAGGDEQFF. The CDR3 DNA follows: TGTGCCAGCAGTGGGGGACTAGCGGGAGGCGATGAGCAGTTCTTC. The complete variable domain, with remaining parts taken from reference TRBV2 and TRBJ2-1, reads EPEVTQTPSHQVTQMGQEVILRCVPISNHLYFYWYRQILGQKVEFLVSFYNNEISEKSEIFDDQFSVERPDGSNFTLKIRSTKLEDSAMYFCASSGGLAGGDEQFFGPGTRLTVL.